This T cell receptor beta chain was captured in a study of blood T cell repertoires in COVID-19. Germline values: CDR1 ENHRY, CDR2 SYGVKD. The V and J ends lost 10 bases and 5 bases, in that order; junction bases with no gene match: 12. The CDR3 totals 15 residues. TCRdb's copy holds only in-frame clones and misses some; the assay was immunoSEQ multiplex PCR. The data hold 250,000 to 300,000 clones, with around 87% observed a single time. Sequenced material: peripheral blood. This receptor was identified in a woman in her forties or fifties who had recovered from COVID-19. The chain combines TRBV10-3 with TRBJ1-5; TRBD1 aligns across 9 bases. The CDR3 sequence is CATRGQGFNDQPQHF. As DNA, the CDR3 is TGTGCCACCCGGGGACAGGGATTTAACGATCAGCCCCAGCATTTT.